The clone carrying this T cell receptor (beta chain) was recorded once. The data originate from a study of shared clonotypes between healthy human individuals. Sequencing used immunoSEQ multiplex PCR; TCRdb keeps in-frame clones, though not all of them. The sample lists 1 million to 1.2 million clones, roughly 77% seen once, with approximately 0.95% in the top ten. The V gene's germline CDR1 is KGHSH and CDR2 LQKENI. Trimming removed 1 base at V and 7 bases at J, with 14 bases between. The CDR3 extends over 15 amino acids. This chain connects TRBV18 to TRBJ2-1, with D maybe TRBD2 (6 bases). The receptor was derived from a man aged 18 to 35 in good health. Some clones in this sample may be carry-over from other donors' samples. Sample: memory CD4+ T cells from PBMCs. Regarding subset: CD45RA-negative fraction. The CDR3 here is CASSPLEGGMNEQFF. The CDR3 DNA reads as TGTGCCAGCTCACCACTGGAGGGCGGTATGAATGAGCAGTTCTTC.